This T cell receptor beta chain was obtained from a study of coeliac disease. The CDR3 sequence is 16 residues long. Trimming took 3 bases from V and 2 from J; bases not matched to a gene: 6. The germline gives CDR1 SGDLS, CDR2 YYNGEE. The method was immunoSEQ multiplex PCR; TCRdb's version includes in-frame clones alone and lacks a portion of them. The table records roughly 8,000 clones, around three fifths of them present only once. This TCR came from a woman aged 60-75 years with celiac disease. V is TRBV9 and J is TRBJ2-3, with 10 bases matching TRBD2. The material sequenced was intraepithelial lymphocytes from the gut. Here the CDR3 reads CASSGPLAGITDTQYF. The CDR3 DNA follows: TGTGCCAGCAGCGGCCCACTAGCGGGGATCACAGATACGCAGTATTTT.